The T cell receptor beta chain described here comes from a study of CD8+ T cells in alopecia areata. Trimming pared 3 bases from V and 7 bases from J, leaving 7 bases between. This CDR3 region has 12 residues. Germline CDR1 and CDR2: LNHDA and SQIVND (reference sequence). Sequencing used cDNA as its template, made by extracting RNA and reverse transcribing it. Sequencing was performed with immunoSEQ multiplex PCR; in TCRdb, only in-frame clones are kept and a portion is missing. This repertoire shows under 70,000 clones, 96% found once; its top ten account for 20% to 30%. Sequenced here: CD8+ T cells sorted from blood, sampled at week 0. The receptor's source is a human donor with alopecia areata. The V call is TRBV19, the J call TRBJ2-4; D is unresolved. The CDR3 reads CASSIGNNIQYF. DNA for the CDR3: TGTGCCAGTAGTATTGGGAACAACATTCAGTACTTC.